These 23 T cell receptor beta chains came from one sample sequenced in a study of blood T cell repertoires in COVID-19. Clones were read by immunoSEQ multiplex PCR, and TCRdb kept only the in-frame ones, dropping some. This table holds about 350,000 clones, about 88% found once. The sequencing sample was made of PBMCs or T cells enriched from blood (not recorded which). These TCRs come from a woman aged 30 to 39 who had recovered from COVID-19.

The rearrangement uses TRBV5-4 and TRBJ1-4; possibly TRBD1 for D (5 bases). V gave up 0 bases and J gave up 12 bases, with 12 bases separating them. The CDR3 length is 13 residues. In germline, CDR1 is SGHNT, CDR2 YYREEE (reference sequence). Here the CDR3 reads CASSLEGRAELFF. The CDR3 nucleotides read TGTGCCAGCAGCTTGGAGGGCAGGGCGGAACTGTTTTTT.

This chain connects TRBV28 to TRBJ2-1, with D possibly being TRBD2 (6 bases). Trimming took 3 bases from V and 9 from J, leaving 9 bases between them. The CDR3 is 12 residues long. Germline V gives CDR1 MDHEN, CDR2 SYDVKM. The CDR3 loop is CASSFVGGEQFF. CDR3 in DNA: TGTGCCAGCAGTTTTGTGGGGGGTGAGCAGTTCTTC.

This clone was recorded only once. CDR3 in amino acids: CASSPGTSGGAGDTQYF. The CDR3 DNA follows: TGTGCCAGCAGCCCCGGAACTAGCGGGGGGGCTGGAGATACGCAGTATTTT. This rearrangement joins TRBV6-2 or TRBV6-3 to TRBJ2-3, with 13 bases lining up with TRBD2. Germline V lookup: CDR1 MNHEY, CDR2 SVGEGT. CDR3 size: 17 residues. V gave up 6 bases and J gave up 5 bases; unmatched junction bases: 11.

Remarks on this clone: Other nucleotide sequences in the sample specify the same CDR3. The rearrangement links TRBV18 to TRBJ2-7; TRBD1 aligns across 9 bases. Germline V CDR1 and CDR2: KGHSH, LQKENI. The CDR3 totals 14 residues. Trimming at V came to 3 bases and at J to 2 bases, leaving 2 bases not matched to a gene. DNA of the CDR3: TGTGCCAGCTCACCCCGGGACAGGGCCTACGAGCAGTACTTC. It codes for CASSPRDRAYEQYF. Full variable domain (rest looked up from reference TRBV18 and TRBJ2-7): NAGVMQNPRHLVRRRGQEARLRCSPMKGHSHVYWYRQLPEEGLKFMVYLQKENIIDESGMPKERFSAEFPKEGPSILRIQQVVRGDSAAYFCASSPRDRAYEQYFGPGTRLTVT.

J is TRBJ2-7 and V is TRBV29-1; D possibly corresponds to TRBD1 (5 bases). CDR1 SQVTM and CDR2 ANQGSEA come from the germline V gene. Trimming stripped 4 bases from V and 3 bases from J, with 10 bases between. The CDR3 is 12 amino acids. The CDR3 region has the DNA TGCAGCGTTGCCCAGGGCAGCTACGAGCAGTACTTC. Translating gives CSVAQGSYEQYF.

The V and J genes are TRBV7-2 and TRBJ2-2; TRBD2 might be the D (5 bases). V shed 0 bases and J shed 3 bases, with 8 bases lying between them. The length of the CDR3 is 15 residues. Germline V lookup: CDR1 SGHTA, CDR2 FQGNSA. The DNA of the CDR3 is TGTGCCAGCAGCTTAGCTCTCGGGGACACCGGGGAGCTGTTTTTT. It codes for CASSLALGDTGELFF.

The chain is built from TRBV7-8 and TRBJ2-2; the D gene is possibly TRBD2 (5 bases). The CDR3 length is 14 residues. With 5 bases removed from V and 4 bases from J, the gap between germline ends came to 11 bases. Germline CDR1 reads SGHVS; CDR2 reads FQNEAQ. The CDR3 sequence is CASSQAETTGELFF. As DNA, the CDR3 is TGTGCCAGCAGCCAAGCGGAGACCACCGGGGAGCTGTTTTTT.

This chain links TRBV27 with TRBJ1-5; D not resolved. V lost 4 bases and J 1 base, leaving 14 bases between the germline ends. Germline loops: CDR1 MNHEY, CDR2 SMNVEV (reference sequence). The CDR3 length is 16 residues. The CDR3, as DNA: TGTGCCAGCAGTTCTAGACCCCGAGTCAGCAATCAGCCCCAGCATTTT. Protein product: CASSSRPRVSNQPQHF.

The chain carries TRBV15 and TRBJ2-5; 11 bases match TRBD1. V was pared by 11 bases and J by 3 bases, with 11 bases of the junction left unmatched. This CDR3 contains 15 residues. The germline gives CDR1 LNHNV, CDR2 YYDKDF (reference sequence). CDR3 loop: CASGTGGIGEETQYF. CDR3 in DNA: TGTGCCTCGGGGACAGGGGGTATTGGGGAAGAGACCCAGTACTTC.

The chain carries TRBV30 and TRBJ1-1; D perhaps matches TRBD1 (6 bases). The CDR3 contains 9 residues. From germline, CDR1 is GTSNPN and CDR2 SVGIG (reference sequence). V lost 6 bases and J 9 bases, leaving 8 bases between the germline ends. The CDR3 sequence: CACDRKAFF. CDR3 in DNA: TGTGCCTGCGACAGGAAAGCTTTCTTT.

The rearrangement uses TRBV28 and TRBJ2-7; D gene unclear. V was trimmed by 4 bases and J by 3 bases, leaving 16 bases between them. Germline lookup yields CDR1 MDHEN and CDR2 SYDVKM. CDR3 length: 15 residues. Here the CDR3 DNA reads TGTGCCAGCAGTTCCCACAGCTGGCCCAACTACGAGCAGTACTTC. It specifies CASSSHSWPNYEQYF.

This chain links TRBV11-1 with TRBJ1-1, with 10 nucleotides matching TRBD1. Germline lookup yields CDR1 SGHAT and CDR2 FQDESV (reference sequence). The CDR3 sequence is 14 residues long. Losses at the gene ends were 6 bases for V and 5 bases for J; bases not matched to a gene: 6. The CDR3 region has the DNA TGTGCCAGCAGTCAAGGACAGGGGGATACTGAAGCTTTCTTT. It encodes CASSQGQGDTEAFF.

This clone was seen a single time. A much larger clone lies a single base off, so this may be a read error. This chain uses TRBV4-1 with TRBJ1-2, with TRBD1 identical over 9 bases. The CDR3 sequence is 13 residues long. The germline V gene encodes CDR1 MGHRA and CDR2 YSYEKL. V dropped 3 bases and J dropped 4; count of bases not matched to a gene: 0. For the CDR3, the DNA is TGCGCCAGCAGCCAGACAGGGGGCTATGGCTACACCTTC. Residues: CASSQTGGYGYTF.

This chain connects TRBV7-9 to TRBJ2-1; the match to TRBD2 covers 10 bases. The CDR3 loop spans 16 amino acids. Germline V gene data show CDR1 as SEHNR and CDR2 as FQNEAQ (reference sequence). The ends lost 5 bases at V and 7 bases at J; junction bases unmatched: 11. CDR3 in amino acids: CASSIWIAGGVNEQFF. CDR3 coding DNA: TGTGCCAGCAGCATATGGATAGCGGGGGGTGTAAATGAGCAGTTCTTC.

The chain has TRBV6-1 and TRBJ2-2; 7 bases match TRBD1. J was trimmed by 4 bases and V by 3 bases; bases with no gene match: 5. Germline CDR1 is MNHNS and CDR2 is SASEGT. The CDR3 is made up of 15 amino acids. The CDR3: CASSEAGGITGELFF. In DNA, the CDR3 is TGTGCCAGCAGTGAGGCAGGGGGAATCACCGGGGAGCTGTTTTTT.

This clone was picked up many times. CDR3 sequence reads: CASSKPGQHNEKLFF. The DNA for the CDR3 is TGTGCCAGCAGCAAGCCGGGACAGCATAATGAAAAACTGTTTTTT. This rearrangement joins TRBV3-1 (or the pseudogene TRBV3-2) to TRBJ1-4; 7 nucleotides match TRBD1. This CDR3 has 15 residues. CDR1 is LGHDT and CDR2 is YNNKEL in the germline V gene (reference sequence). V shed 5 bases, J shed 4 bases, and the junction held 7 bases outside the gene matches.

This clone was counted only a few times. The gene calls are TRBV2 and TRBJ1-4, with D unresolved. The CDR3 consists of 13 residues. V was clipped by 8 bases and J by 3 bases, with 10 bases between them. Germline V gene data show CDR1 as SNHLY and CDR2 as FYNNEI. The CDR3 loop reads CASSSGSNEKLFF. DNA for the CDR3: TGTGCCAGCTCGAGCGGCTCTAATGAAAAACTGTTTTTT.

The gene calls are TRBV25-1 and TRBJ1-1; a weak D match, TRBD1 (5 bases). CDR3 length: 15 amino acids. Germline-derived CDR1 and CDR2 are MGHDK and SYGVNS. V gave up 8 bases and J gave up 0 bases, with 16 bases separating them. CDR3 nucleotide sequence: TGTGCCAGCGCCTATGGGGCGGCCTTGAACACTGAAGCTTTCTTT. As protein: CASAYGAALNTEAFF. Full variable domain (missing parts from reference TRBV25-1 and TRBJ1-1): EADIYQTPRYLVIGTGKKITLECSQTMGHDKMYWYQQDPGMELHLIHYSYGVNSTEKGDLSSESTVSRIRTEHFPLTLESARPSHTSQYLCASAYGAALNTEAFFGQGTRLTVV.

The genes are TRBV11-2 and TRBJ1-1, with D possibly TRBD1 on 5 matching bases. CDR3 length equals 14 residues. Germline V gene sequence: CDR1 SGHAT, CDR2 FQNNGV. V was pared by 3 bases and J by 5 bases, with 13 bases between. CDR3 loop: CASSFHQGGTEAFF. CDR3 sequence (DNA): TGTGCCAGCAGCTTTCATCAGGGTGGGACTGAAGCTTTCTTT.

V gene TRBV14 combines with J gene TRBJ2-1; TRBD1 aligns across 8 bases. The V segment lost 2 bases and the J segment 1 base; nucleotides outside the gene matches: 1. Germline loops: CDR1 SGHDN, CDR2 FVKESK. The CDR3 runs 15 residues. For the CDR3, the DNA is TGTGCCAGCAGCCAAAGGACAGGGTCCTACAATGAGCAGTTCTTC. This gives the protein CASSQRTGSYNEQFF.

This rearrangement joins TRBV2 to TRBJ2-2, with 12 bases identical to TRBD1. The CDR3 length is 14 residues. CDR1 and CDR2 (germline): SNHLY, FYNNEI. Losses at the gene ends were 6 bases for V and 6 bases for J; bases not matched to a gene: 2. The CDR3 DNA reads TGTGCCAGCAGCCGGGACAGGGGGCCCGGGGAGCTGTTTTTT. Protein sequence: CASSRDRGPGELFF.

The V and J genes are TRBV3-1 (or the pseudogene TRBV3-2) and TRBJ2-2; D is possibly TRBD1 (6 bases). The germline V and J ends were trimmed by 1 base and 7 bases, with 10 bases remaining between them. This CDR3 has 14 amino acids. Per germline, CDR1 LGHDT and CDR2 YNNKEL (reference sequence). The CDR3 bases are TGTGCCAGCAGCCAAGGGGGGCCGGGCGGGGAGCTGTTTTTT. Translation gives CASSQGGPGGELFF.

This chain connects TRBV5-4 to TRBJ1-6; the D gene is possibly TRBD1 (6 bases). CDR3 length equals 16 residues. The V and J ends lost 0 bases and 8 bases respectively, with 15 bases between them. CDR1 and CDR2 from the germline V gene are SGHNT and YYREEE (reference sequence). CDR3 residues: CASSLEGQGFDSPLHF. CDR3 DNA sequence: TGTGCCAGCAGCTTGGAGGGGCAGGGGTTTGATTCACCCCTCCACTTT.